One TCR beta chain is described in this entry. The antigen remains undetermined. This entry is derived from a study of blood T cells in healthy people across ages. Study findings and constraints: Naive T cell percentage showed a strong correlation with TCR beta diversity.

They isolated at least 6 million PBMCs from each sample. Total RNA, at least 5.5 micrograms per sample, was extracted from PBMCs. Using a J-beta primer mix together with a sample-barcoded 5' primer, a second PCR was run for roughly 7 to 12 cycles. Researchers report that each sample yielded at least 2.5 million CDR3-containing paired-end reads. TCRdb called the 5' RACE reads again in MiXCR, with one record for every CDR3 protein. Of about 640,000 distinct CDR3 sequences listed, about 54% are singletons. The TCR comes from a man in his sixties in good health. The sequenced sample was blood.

CDR3: CASSYPLGGGSSYEQYF. Written as DNA, the CDR3 is TGTGCCAGCAGTTACCCCCTGGGCGGGGGGAGCTCCTACGAGCAGTACTTC. This chain connects TRBV6-2 or TRBV6-3 to TRBJ2-7, with 8 positions matching TRBD2. Looked up from germline, CDR1 is MNHEY and CDR2 is SVGEGT. The V segment lost 2 bases and the J segment 0 bases; nucleotides outside the gene matches: 9. The CDR3 consists of 17 residues.